The 24 T cell receptor beta chains below all came from one sample that was sequenced in a study of graft-versus-host responses after intestinal transplantation. These receptors have no known antigen. The assay was immunoSEQ multiplex PCR, and TCRdb's table has in-frame clones only and misses some. The table shows around 97,000 clones, with under 95% occurring only once. Source: unstimulated CD8+ T cells sorted from spleen or lymph node cells, taken before intestinal transplant. The receptor source for this set is a human donor who received an intestinal transplant.

The CDR3 bases are TGCAGCGTTGAAGGCGGGGGGAGTACAGATACGCAGTATTTT. Residues: CSVEGGGSTDTQYF. This rearrangement joins TRBV29-1 to TRBJ2-3, with TRBD2 matching 8 bases. The germline V gene has CDR1 SQVTM and CDR2 ANQGSEA. This CDR3 is 14 amino acids long. After removal of 1 base from V and 3 bases from J, the junction contained 3 bases not matched to a gene.

The chain carries TRBV7-9 and TRBJ2-7; D may be TRBD2 (6 bases). The V gene's germline CDR1 is SEHNR and CDR2 FQNEAQ (reference sequence). Trimming took off 5 bases at V and 4 bases at J, with 21 bases between the two ends. This CDR3 spans 16 amino acids. The CDR3 DNA reads as TGTGCCAGCAGCCCTGATTCGGGGGAGCGATCGTACGAGCAGTACTTC. This encodes CASSPDSGERSYEQYF.

The chain uses TRBV4-1 and TRBJ2-7; D call uncertain. Between the trimmed V and J ends, which lost 1 base and 0 bases, there was a span of 13 bases. CDR1 is MGHRA, CDR2 YSYEKL, per germline. The length of the CDR3 is 16 residues. CDR3 bases: TGCGCCAGCAGCCAAGGACCCCAAATTAGCTCCTACGAGCAGTACTTC. Protein product: CASSQGPQISSYEQYF.

The chain links TRBV11-2 to TRBJ2-5; 7 nucleotides line up with TRBD2. Germline CDR1 is SGHAT and CDR2 is FQNNGV. V lost 5 bases, J lost 1 base, and 7 bases stayed unmatched. The CDR3 extends over 15 amino acids. CDR3 nucleotides: TGTGCCAGCAGCCCTAAGCCTAGCGGCCAAGAGACCCAGTACTTC. Amino acids: CASSPKPSGQETQYF. The variable domain in full, completed from reference TRBV11-2 and TRBJ2-5, reads EAGVAQSPRYKIIEKRQSVAFWCNPISGHATLYWYQQILGQGPKLLIQFQNNGVVDDSQLPKDRFSAERLKGVDSTLKIQPAKLEDSAVYLCASSPKPSGQETQYFGPGTRLLVL.

This clone was counted once. The chain has TRBV29-1 and TRBJ1-2; 9 bases align to TRBD1. The junction had 8 bases not matched to a gene; V was cut back by 6 bases and J by 6 bases. The CDR3 is 13 amino acids. Germline V gene data show CDR1 as SQVTM and CDR2 as ANQGSEA. In DNA, the CDR3 is TGCAGCGTAGATACAGGGGGCGGGCATGGCTACACCTTC. Protein: CSVDTGGGHGYTF.

The chain recombines TRBV5-8 with TRBJ2-1; D is unclear. Trimming stripped 0 bases from V and 0 bases from J, with 10 bases between. The CDR3 is 16 amino acids. Germline CDR1 and CDR2: SGHTS and YDEGEE. As DNA, the CDR3 is TGTGCCAGCAGCTTGGCCGACTTGAGCTCCTACAATGAGCAGTTCTTC. Translating gives CASSLADLSSYNEQFF.

The V call is TRBV6-1, the J call TRBJ2-1; TRBD1 matches 7 bases. The length of the CDR3 is 13 residues. The junction had 6 bases not matched to a gene; V was cut back by 10 bases and J by 3 bases. The germline V gene has CDR1 MNHNS and CDR2 SASEGT. CDR3 amino acids: CATQTGHYNEQFF. In nucleotides, the CDR3 is TGTGCCACGCAGACAGGGCACTACAATGAGCAGTTCTTC.

The V and J genes are TRBV2 and TRBJ1-2, with 8 nucleotides matching TRBD1. Germline V gene lookup returns CDR1 SNHLY and CDR2 FYNNEI. The CDR3 consists of 13 residues. V gave up 10 bases and J gave up 0 bases; unmatched junction bases: 4. The CDR3 DNA reads TGTGCCACCGAACAGGGGGCTAACTATGGCTACACCTTC. It codes for CATEQGANYGYTF.

In the case of this clone: Within the sample, other DNA sequences also encode this same CDR3. This chain links TRBV27 with TRBJ2-1, with 11 bases aligning to TRBD2. Looked up from germline, CDR1 is MNHEY and CDR2 is SMNVEV (reference sequence). The CDR3 length is 15 residues. V gave up 5 bases and J gave up 3 bases; unmatched junction bases: 3. CDR3 region: CASSPGTSGYNEQFF. The CDR3 nucleotides read TGTGCCAGCAGTCCCGGGACTAGCGGCTACAATGAGCAGTTCTTC.

The V and J genes are TRBV7-9 and TRBJ2-1; TRBD1 matches 7 bases. The V segment lost 0 bases and the J segment 3 bases; nucleotides outside the gene matches: 5. In germline, CDR1 is SEHNR, CDR2 FQNEAQ (reference sequence). The CDR3 has 16 residues. The CDR3 here is CASSLAWGQNYNEQFF. The CDR3, as DNA: TGTGCCAGCAGCTTAGCTTGGGGACAGAACTACAATGAGCAGTTCTTC. The variable domain in full, completed from reference TRBV7-9 and TRBJ2-1, reads DTGVSQNPRHKITKRGQNVTFRCDPISEHNRLYWYRQTLGQGPEFLTYFQNEAQLEKSRLLSDRFSAERPKGSFSTLEIQRTEQGDSAMYLCASSLAWGQNYNEQFFGPGTRLTVL.

The chain couples TRBV25-1 to TRBJ1-1, with D possibly matching TRBD1 (5 bases). Trimming removed 4 bases at V and 2 bases at J, with 8 bases between. Per the germline V gene, CDR1 is MGHDK and CDR2 is SYGVNS. The CDR3 length is 13 residues. Here the CDR3 DNA reads TGTGCCAGCAGTGTAGGACATAACACTGAAGCTTTCTTT. Translated: CASSVGHNTEAFF.

This clone was seen a handful of times. The CDR3 nucleotides are TGTGCCAGCAGCCAAGGTTACACTGAAGCTTTCTTT. Translating gives CASSQGYTEAFF. This rearrangement joins TRBV14 to TRBJ1-1; no definite D call. CDR3 length: 12 residues. Per the germline V gene, CDR1 is SGHDN and CDR2 is FVKESK. V lost 1 base and J lost 3, with 3 bases in between.

The count of this clone is one. This same CDR3 is encoded by further DNA sequences in the sample. The chain uses TRBV30 and TRBJ2-7; D uncertain. Trimming pared 3 bases from V and 4 bases from J, leaving 10 bases between. The CDR3 is 12 residues long. From germline, CDR1 is GTSNPN and CDR2 SVGIG (reference sequence). CDR3 protein: CAWSLGSYEQYF. In DNA, the CDR3 is TGTGCCTGGAGCCTGGGCAGTTACGAGCAGTACTTC. Full variable domain (missing parts from reference TRBV30 and TRBJ2-7): SQTIHQWPATLVQPVGSPLSLECTVEGTSNPNLYWYRQAAGRGLQLLFYSVGIGQISSEVPQNLSASRPQDRQFILSSKKLLLSDSGFYLCAWSLGSYEQYFGPGTRLTVT.

V usage is TRBV4-1 and J usage is TRBJ2-3; no definite D call. The V gene's germline CDR1 is MGHRA and CDR2 YSYEKL. There are 14 residues in the CDR3. The V gene lost 4 bases and the J gene lost 1 base, with 9 bases spanning the gap. The CDR3 coding sequence is TGCGCCAGCAGCCCCCGCGGTGGCACAGATACGCAGTATTTT. Translating gives CASSPRGGTDTQYF.

The chain employs TRBV11-2 and TRBJ2-6; D is ambiguous. The CDR3 covers 15 residues. Trimming took off 3 bases at V and 1 base at J, with 7 bases between the two ends. The germline V gene has CDR1 SGHAT and CDR2 FQNNGV. Written as DNA, the CDR3 is TGTGCCAGCAGCTTGTTTCTTTCTGGGGCCAACGTCCTGACTTTC. The encoded protein is CASSLFLSGANVLTF.

V and J are TRBV19 and TRBJ1-1, with D unclear. Germline values: CDR1 LNHDA, CDR2 SQIVND (reference sequence). The V end was cut by 4 bases, the J end by 1 base, with 7 bases between. CDR3 length: 13 residues. The DNA of the CDR3 is TGTGCCAGTAGTACCGGGGAGAACACTGAAGCTTTCTTT. Its protein is CASSTGENTEAFF.

The rearrangement joins TRBV6-6 to TRBJ2-5; D is perhaps TRBD1 (5 bases). The DNA end lines up better with TRBJ2-7; the J call may be wrong. Germline values: CDR1 MNHNY, CDR2 SVGAGI (reference sequence). This CDR3 spans 15 amino acids. The CDR3 bases are TGTGCCAGCCAAGGTGGATGGTGGGGCCTCCACGAGCAGTACTTC. It yields the protein CASQGGWWGLHEQYF.

V and J are TRBV12-5 and TRBJ2-7, with unresolved D. Germline V gives CDR1 LGHNT, CDR2 FRNRAP. This CDR3 is 13 amino acids long. Trimming stripped 2 bases from V and 7 bases from J, with 12 bases between. In DNA form, the CDR3 reads TGTGCTAGTGGTTTGCCTTCTGAAGCGGAGCAGTACTTC. Protein sequence: CASGLPSEAEQYF.

The rearrangement joins TRBV19 to TRBJ1-5, with no clear D. The CDR3 contains 13 residues. V lost 3 bases and J lost 4, with 7 bases in between. Germline CDR1 reads LNHDA; CDR2 reads SQIVND (reference sequence). In DNA, the CDR3 is TGTGCCAGTAGTATTGTTTTAAATCAGCCCCAGCATTTT. It translates to CASSIVLNQPQHF.

The V gene is TRBV4-1, the J gene TRBJ1-1; tentatively, D is TRBD1 (5 bases). The CDR3 loop spans 11 amino acids. Trimming cost V 8 bases and J 11 bases, with 15 bases left between them. Germline assignment: CDR1 MGHRA and CDR2 YSYEKL. CDR3 sequence reads: CASAQGPVAFF. CDR3 DNA sequence: TGCGCCAGCGCTCAGGGACCGGTGGCTTTCTTT.

The rearrangement joins TRBV4-2 to TRBJ1-1; no firm D call. CDR3 length: 16 amino acids. In germline, CDR1 is LGHNA, CDR2 YNFKEQ. Between the trimmed V and J ends, which lost 2 bases and 1 base, there was a span of 14 bases. The CDR3 here is CASSQPGGTENTEAFF. CDR3 sequence (DNA): TGTGCCAGCAGCCAACCCGGAGGAACAGAGAACACTGAAGCTTTCTTT.

The genes are TRBV5-6 and TRBJ1-6; 8 nucleotides agree with TRBD1. Germline V gives CDR1 SGHDT, CDR2 YYEEEE. Germline trimming cut 5 bases from V and 8 bases from J; bases unmatched to any gene: 6. This CDR3 has 14 residues. DNA of the CDR3: TGTGCCAGCAGTCACGACAGGGGCCATTCACCCCTCCACTTT. Translated: CASSHDRGHSPLHF.

V gene TRBV6-1 combines with J gene TRBJ2-3, with TRBD2 matching 7 bases. The CDR3 contains 15 residues. V shed 8 bases and J 1 base; nucleotides not matched to a gene: 9. Germline CDR1 is MNHNS and CDR2 is SASEGT. CDR3 protein: CASVLRGKGTDTQYF. The DNA of the CDR3 is TGTGCCAGCGTTTTGCGGGGGAAAGGCACAGATACGCAGTATTTT.

The chain is built from TRBV14 and TRBJ1-4, with TRBD1 as a possible D gene (6 bases). The ends were cut back, 5 bases at V and 7 bases at J, with 11 bases in the middle. The CDR3 contains 13 residues. CDR1 is SGHDN and CDR2 is FVKESK in the germline V gene. The CDR3, as DNA: TGTGCCAGCAGCTTGTCCAGGGGTGAAAAACTGTTTTTT. Translated, it gives CASSLSRGEKLFF. The full variable domain, completed using reference TRBV14 and TRBJ1-4, is EAGVTQFPSHSVIEKGQTVTLRCDPISGHDNLYWYRRVMGKEIKFLLHFVKESKQDESGMPNNRFLAERTGGTYSTLKVQPAELEDSGVYFCASSLSRGEKLFFGSGTQLSVL.